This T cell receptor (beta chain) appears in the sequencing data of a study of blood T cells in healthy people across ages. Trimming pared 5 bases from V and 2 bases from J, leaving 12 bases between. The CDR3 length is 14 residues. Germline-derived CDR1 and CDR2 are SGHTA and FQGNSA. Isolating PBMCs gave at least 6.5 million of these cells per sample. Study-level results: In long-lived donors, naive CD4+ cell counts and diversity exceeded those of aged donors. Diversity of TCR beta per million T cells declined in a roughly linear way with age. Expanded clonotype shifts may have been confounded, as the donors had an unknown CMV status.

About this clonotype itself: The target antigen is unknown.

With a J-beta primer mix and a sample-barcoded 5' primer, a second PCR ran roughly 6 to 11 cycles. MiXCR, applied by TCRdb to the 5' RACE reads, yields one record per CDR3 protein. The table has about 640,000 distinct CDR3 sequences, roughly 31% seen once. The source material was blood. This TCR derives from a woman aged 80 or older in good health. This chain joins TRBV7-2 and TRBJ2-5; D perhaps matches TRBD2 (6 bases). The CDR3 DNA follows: TGTGCCAGCAGCAGGACTAACGGGCAAGAGACCCAGTACTTC. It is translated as CASSRTNGQETQYF.